Described below is a single TCR beta chain sequence and its context. Enrolment of Seattle patients took place during active infection, and they were followed longitudinally. The source of the sample is a study of blood T cell repertoires in COVID-19. As for the study in general: There were acute and convalescent COVID-19 samples, and they came from the United States, Italy and Spain. Nucleic acid was either cDNA or gDNA, and it came from T cells, B-cell-depleted T cells, or PBMCs.

Authors' data handling: Nucleated cell counts were estimated from reference gene primer amplification. Clones were read by immunoSEQ multiplex PCR, and TCRdb kept only the in-frame ones, dropping some. D and trimming were read from the DNA, whereas the V and J calls and clone size are those reported in that table. The data contain 150,000 or so clones, around 91% of them singletons. The source of this sequence is a young man with COVID-19, enrolled during active disease. The sample taken for sequencing was peripheral blood.

The CDR3 reads CASSQGLAYETQYF. CDR3 nucleotide sequence: TGTGCCAGCAGCCAAGGACTAGCATACGAGACCCAGTACTTC. The rearrangement joins TRBV14 to TRBJ2-5, with 7 bases that match TRBD2. V trimming: 1 base; J trimming: 5 bases; junction bases outside the gene matches: 4. The germline CDR1 and CDR2 sequences are SGHDN and FVKESK. CDR3 length equals 14 residues.